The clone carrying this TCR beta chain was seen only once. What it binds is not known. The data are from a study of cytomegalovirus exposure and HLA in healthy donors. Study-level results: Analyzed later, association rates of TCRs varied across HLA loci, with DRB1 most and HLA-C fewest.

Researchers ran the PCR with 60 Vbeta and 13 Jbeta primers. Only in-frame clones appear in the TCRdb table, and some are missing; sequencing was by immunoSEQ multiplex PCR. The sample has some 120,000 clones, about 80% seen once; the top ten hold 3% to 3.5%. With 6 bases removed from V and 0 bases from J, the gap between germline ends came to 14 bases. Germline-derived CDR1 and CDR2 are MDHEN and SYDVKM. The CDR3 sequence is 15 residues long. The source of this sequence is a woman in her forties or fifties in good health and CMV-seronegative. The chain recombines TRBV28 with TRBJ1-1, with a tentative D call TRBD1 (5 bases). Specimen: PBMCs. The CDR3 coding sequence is TGTGCCAGCAGGGGGGGTTTGAGGATGAACACTGAAGCTTTCTTT. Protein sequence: CASRGGLRMNTEAFF.